Sequencing of this T cell receptor beta chain was carried out in a study of long-term antiretroviral therapy in people with HIV. The CDR3 contains 15 residues. Trimming pared 2 bases from V and 0 bases from J, leaving 8 bases between. Germline V CDR1 and CDR2: SGHDN, FVKESK. Findings and caveats of the study: HIV repertoires had narrower CDR3 length ranges than controls. Nothing was known about ART adherence, viral resistance or changes in therapy.

Points on this clone: Its antigen is still unknown.

Researchers ran immunoSEQ v3.0 at survey level. Sequenced by immunoSEQ multiplex PCR; TCRdb stores in-frame clones only, minus some. The sample lists 20,000 to 25,000 clones, approximately 87% occurring once. V gene TRBV14 combines with J gene TRBJ2-1, with D possibly TRBD1 on 6 matching bases. Here the sequenced sample was unsorted PBMCs, taken 2.6 years after starting antiretroviral therapy. This TCR was sampled from a woman in her 50s with HIV. CDR3 residues: CASSQIGGSYNEQFF. The CDR3 DNA reads as TGTGCCAGCAGCCAAATAGGGGGCTCCTACAATGAGCAGTTCTTC.